There are a few counts of the clone carrying this TCR beta chain. The whole isolated RNA underwent reverse transcription, so sequencing captured expressed TCRB transcripts. Naive, central memory and regulatory T cell samples averaged roughly 3.7 million reads. Assay used: immunoSEQ multiplex PCR; TCRdb lists only in-frame clones, some missing. The data hold 200,000 to 250,000 clones, with over 8.5% observed a single time. The entry originates in a study of beta chain features in type 1 diabetes. Looking at the study overall: Patients looked much like healthy donors when it came to age, gender and cell yields.

Germline lookup yields CDR1 SNHLY and CDR2 FYNNEI. Trimming cost V 0 bases and J 6 bases; bases outside gene matches: 5. There are 16 residues in the CDR3. Using CD45RO/CCR7/CD25/CD127/CD95/CD27, CD4+ naive, central memory, regulatory and stem cell-like memory cells were sorted. The chain employs TRBV2 and TRBJ2-2, with 9 bases aligning to TRBD2. The clonotype originates from a woman younger than 30 in good health. Source material: naive CD4+ T cells from blood. CDR3 nucleotide sequence: TGTGCCAGCAGTGAAGCTAGCGGGAGAATTGCCGGGGAGCTGTTTTTT. Translation gives CASSEASGRIAGELFF. Full variable domain (remainder filled in from reference TRBV2 and TRBJ2-2): EPEVTQTPSHQVTQMGQEVILRCVPISNHLYFYWYRQILGQKVEFLVSFYNNEISEKSEIFDDQFSVERPDGSNFTLKIRSTKLEDSAMYFCASSEASGRIAGELFFGEGSRLTVL.